This TCR beta chain was identified during a study of blood T cell repertoires in COVID-19. Study in general: Samples representing acute and convalescent COVID-19 were sourced from the United States, Italy and Spain. The analysed material was cDNA or gDNA that came from T cells, B-cell-depleted T cells, or PBMCs.

Germline V gene data show CDR1 as SNHLY and CDR2 as FYNNEI. This CDR3 comprises 15 residues. J lost 5 bases, V lost 4 bases, and 10 bases had no gene match. Here immunoSEQ multiplex PCR was the method, and the copy in TCRdb shows in-frame clones only, minus some. Altogether some 98,000 clones are present, less than 85% being singletons, with the ten largest covering about 11%. The sample comprised peripheral blood. The chain links TRBV2 to TRBJ2-5; 7 nucleotides line up with TRBD1. The receptor was derived from a man between 65 and 85 years old with active or convalescent COVID-19. The CDR3 sequence: CASSANAQGWETQYF. The CDR3, as DNA: TGTGCCAGCAGTGCAAATGCACAGGGGTGGGAGACCCAGTACTTC.